A selection of T cell receptor beta chains follows, all from one sample in a study of CXCR3-negative and CXCR3-positive naive CD8 T cells. TCRdb re-called the 5' RACE reads and catalogs CDR3 proteins one per entry, DNA excluded. The sample includes about 56,000 distinct CDR3 sequences. The specimen sequenced was memory CD8+ T cells from blood. The receptor set was obtained from a human donor in good health. Some clones in this sample may be carry-over from other donors' samples. CDR3s include the opening cysteine and the closing phenylalanine or tryptophan.

TRBJ2-7	TRBV5-1	CASGQTGGSHEQYF
TRBJ2-2	TRBV28	CAILAGVDTGELFF
TRBJ2-1	TRBV4-2	CASSGLGTSEQFF
TRBJ2-1	TRBV10-3	CAIGPGSEQFF
TRBJ2-1	TRBV7-9	CASSFSGENEQFF
TRBJ1-4	TRBV12-5	CASGWGTAEKLFF
TRBJ2-3	TRBV28	CASSLLSGVPGTDTQYF
TRBJ2-1	TRBV20-1	CSARQGIYNEQFF
TRBJ1-2	TRBV20-1	CSARGRGSYGYTF
TRBJ2-1	TRBV7-2	CASSLEGGSSYNEQFF
TRBJ2-3	TRBV29-1	CSVEQGSYTDTQYF
TRBJ2-1	TRBV5-1	CASSLAVETTNEQFF
TRBJ2-7	TRBV7-8	CASSAWTGGGYEQYF
TRBJ2-7	TRBV20-1	CSARERGAASYEQYF